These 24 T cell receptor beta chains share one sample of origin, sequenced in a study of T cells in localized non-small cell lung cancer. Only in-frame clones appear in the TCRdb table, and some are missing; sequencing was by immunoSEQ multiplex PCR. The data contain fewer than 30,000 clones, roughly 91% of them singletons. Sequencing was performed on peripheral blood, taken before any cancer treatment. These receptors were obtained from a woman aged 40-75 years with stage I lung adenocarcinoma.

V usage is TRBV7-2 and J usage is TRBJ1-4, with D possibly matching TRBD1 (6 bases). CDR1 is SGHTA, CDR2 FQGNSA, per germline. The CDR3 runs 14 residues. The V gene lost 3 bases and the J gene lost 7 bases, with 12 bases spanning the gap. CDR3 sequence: CASSFALGGEKLFF. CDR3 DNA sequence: TGTGCCAGCAGCTTTGCTTTAGGGGGTGAAAAACTGTTTTTT. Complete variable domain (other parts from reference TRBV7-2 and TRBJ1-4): GAGVSQSPSNKVTEKGKDVELRCDPISGHTALYWYRQSLGQGLEFLIYFQGNSAPDKSGLPSDRFSAERTGGSVSTLTIQRTQQEDSAVYLCASSFALGGEKLFFGSGTQLSVL.

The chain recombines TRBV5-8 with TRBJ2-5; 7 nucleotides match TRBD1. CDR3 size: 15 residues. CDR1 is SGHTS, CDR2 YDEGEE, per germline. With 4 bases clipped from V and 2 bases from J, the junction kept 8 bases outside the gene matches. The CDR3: CASSARDSAQETQYF. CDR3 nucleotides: TGTGCCAGCAGCGCAAGGGACAGCGCTCAAGAGACCCAGTACTTC. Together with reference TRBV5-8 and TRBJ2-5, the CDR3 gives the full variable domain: EAGVTQSPTHLIKTRGQQATLRCSPISGHTSVYWYQQALGLGLQFLLWYDEGEERNRGNFPPRFSGRQFPNYSSELNVNALELEDSALYLCASSARDSAQETQYFGPGTRLLVL.

DNA of the CDR3: TGTGCCAGCAGCTTCGGCTTGACAGTTACCTACGAGCAGTACTTC. Translating gives CASSFGLTVTYEQYF. The chain links TRBV5-5 to TRBJ2-7, with a possible D match to TRBD1 (5 bases). CDR1 SGHKS and CDR2 YYEKEE come from the germline V gene (reference sequence). V lost 2 bases, J lost 2 bases, and 14 bases lay in between. This CDR3 has 15 residues.

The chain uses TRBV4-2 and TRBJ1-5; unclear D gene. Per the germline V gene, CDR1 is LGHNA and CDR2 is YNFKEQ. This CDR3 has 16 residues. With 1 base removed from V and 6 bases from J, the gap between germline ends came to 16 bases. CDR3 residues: CASSQVGMAQIQPQHF. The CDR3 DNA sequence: TGTGCCAGCAGCCAAGTAGGGATGGCTCAGATTCAGCCCCAGCATTTT.

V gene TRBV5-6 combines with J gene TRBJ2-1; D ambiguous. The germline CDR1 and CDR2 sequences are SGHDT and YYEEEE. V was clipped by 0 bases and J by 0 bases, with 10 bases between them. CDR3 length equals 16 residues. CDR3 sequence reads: CASSLGVGSSYNEQFF. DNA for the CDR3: TGTGCCAGCAGCTTGGGCGTGGGCAGCTCCTACAATGAGCAGTTCTTC.

CDR3 sequence: CASSLEGKRNTEAFF. The CDR3 region has the DNA TGTGCCAGCAGCTTGGAAGGGAAAAGGAACACTGAAGCTTTCTTT. The rearrangement joins TRBV5-6 to TRBJ1-1; D call uncertain. V gave up 0 bases and J gave up 1 base, with 10 bases separating them. This CDR3 region has 15 residues. Germline V CDR1 and CDR2: SGHDT, YYEEEE.

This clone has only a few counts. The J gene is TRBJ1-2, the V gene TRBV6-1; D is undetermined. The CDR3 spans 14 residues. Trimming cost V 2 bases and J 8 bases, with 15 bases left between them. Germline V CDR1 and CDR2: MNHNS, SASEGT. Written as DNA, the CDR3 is TGTGCCAGCAGTGAAAGGGCAGGTCTTGGAGGCTACACCTTC. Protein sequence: CASSERAGLGGYTF.

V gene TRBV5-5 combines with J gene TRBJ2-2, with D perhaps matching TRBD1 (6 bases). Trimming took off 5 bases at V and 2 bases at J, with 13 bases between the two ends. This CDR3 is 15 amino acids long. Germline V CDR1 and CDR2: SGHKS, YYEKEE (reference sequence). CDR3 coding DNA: TGTGCCAGCAGACCCCAGGGGATAAACACCGGGGAGCTGTTTTTT. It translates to CASRPQGINTGELFF.

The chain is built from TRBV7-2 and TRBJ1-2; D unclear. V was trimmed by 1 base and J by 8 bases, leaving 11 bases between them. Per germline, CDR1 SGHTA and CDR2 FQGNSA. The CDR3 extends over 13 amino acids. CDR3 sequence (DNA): TGTGCCAGCAGCTTAGAAGCCAGGCGAGGCTACACCTTC. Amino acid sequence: CASSLEARRGYTF.

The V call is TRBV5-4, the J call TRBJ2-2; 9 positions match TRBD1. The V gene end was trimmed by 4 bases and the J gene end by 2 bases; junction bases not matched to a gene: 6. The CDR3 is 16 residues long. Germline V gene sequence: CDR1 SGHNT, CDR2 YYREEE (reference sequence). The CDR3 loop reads CASSRLQGANTGELFF. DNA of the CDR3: TGTGCCAGCAGCCGTTTACAGGGGGCAAACACCGGGGAGCTGTTTTTT.

Written as DNA, the CDR3 is TGTGCCAGCAGCGCCACACAAGGGGAAGAGCAGTACTTC. Translating gives CASSATQGEEQYF. The chain recombines TRBV11-3 with TRBJ2-5; D perhaps matches TRBD1 (5 bases). The germline CDR1 and CDR2 sequences are SGHNT and YENEEA. Deletions cut 5 bases from V and 11 bases from J, with 18 bases between. The CDR3 contains 13 residues.

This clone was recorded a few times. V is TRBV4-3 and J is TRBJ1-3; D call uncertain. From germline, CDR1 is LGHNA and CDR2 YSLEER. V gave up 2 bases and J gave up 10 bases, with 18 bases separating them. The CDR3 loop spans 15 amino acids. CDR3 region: CASSQLLETTRTIYF. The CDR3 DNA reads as TGCGCCAGCAGCCAACTATTGGAAACGACAAGGACCATATATTTT.

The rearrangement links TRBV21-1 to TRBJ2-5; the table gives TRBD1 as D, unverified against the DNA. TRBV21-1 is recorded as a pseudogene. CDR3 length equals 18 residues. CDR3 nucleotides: TGTGCCAGCAGCGACAGGGTGAGAAAAATTTTCTTTAAAGAGACCCAGTACTTC. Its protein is CASSDRVRKIFFKETQYF.

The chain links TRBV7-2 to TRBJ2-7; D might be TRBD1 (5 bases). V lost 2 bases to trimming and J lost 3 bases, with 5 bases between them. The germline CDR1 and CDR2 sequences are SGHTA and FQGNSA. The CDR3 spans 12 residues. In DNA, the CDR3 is TGTGCCAGCAGCTTACAGGGCTACGAGCAGTACTTC. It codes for CASSLQGYEQYF. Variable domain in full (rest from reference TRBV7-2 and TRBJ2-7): GAGVSQSPSNKVTEKGKDVELRCDPISGHTALYWYRQSLGQGLEFLIYFQGNSAPDKSGLPSDRFSAERTGGSVSTLTIQRTQQEDSAVYLCASSLQGYEQYFGPGTRLTVT.

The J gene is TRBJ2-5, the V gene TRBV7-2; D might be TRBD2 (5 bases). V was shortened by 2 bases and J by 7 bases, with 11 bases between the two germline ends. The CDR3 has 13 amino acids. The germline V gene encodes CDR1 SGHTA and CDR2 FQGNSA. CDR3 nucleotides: TGTGCCAGCAGCTTATCCGGGAACCCGACCCAGTACTTC. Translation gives CASSLSGNPTQYF.

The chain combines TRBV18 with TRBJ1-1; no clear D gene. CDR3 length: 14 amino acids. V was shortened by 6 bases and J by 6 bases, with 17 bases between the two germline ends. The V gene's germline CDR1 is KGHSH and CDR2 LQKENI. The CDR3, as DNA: TGTGCCAGCTCCCCGATGATTGGGGTCGCTGAAGCTTTCTTT. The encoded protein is CASSPMIGVAEAFF.

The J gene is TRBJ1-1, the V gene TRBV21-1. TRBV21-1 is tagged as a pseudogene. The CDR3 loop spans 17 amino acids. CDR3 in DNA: TGTGCCAGCAGCAAAGGGAGGGGGGGTGGTAGGAACACTGAAGCTTTCTTT. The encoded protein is CASSKGRGGGRNTEAFF.

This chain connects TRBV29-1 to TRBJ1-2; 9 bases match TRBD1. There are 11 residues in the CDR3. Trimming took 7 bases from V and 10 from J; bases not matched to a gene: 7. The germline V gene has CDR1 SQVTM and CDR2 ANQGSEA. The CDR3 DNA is TGCAGCGCTGCGGGACAGGGAGCCTACACCTTC. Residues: CSAAGQGAYTF.

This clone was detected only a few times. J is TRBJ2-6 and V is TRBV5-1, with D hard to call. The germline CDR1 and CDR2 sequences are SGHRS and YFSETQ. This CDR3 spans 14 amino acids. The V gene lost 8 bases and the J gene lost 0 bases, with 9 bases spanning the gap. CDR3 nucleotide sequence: TGCGCCAGGAAGGCGATCTCTGGGGCCAACGTCCTGACTTTC. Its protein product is CARKAISGANVLTF.

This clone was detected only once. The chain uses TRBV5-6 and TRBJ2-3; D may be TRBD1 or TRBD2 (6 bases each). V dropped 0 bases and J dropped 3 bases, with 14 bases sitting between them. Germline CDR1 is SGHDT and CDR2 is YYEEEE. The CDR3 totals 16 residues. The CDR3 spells CASSLDLGGRTDTQYF. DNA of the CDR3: TGTGCCAGCAGCTTGGATCTGGGGGGCCGAACAGATACGCAGTATTTT.

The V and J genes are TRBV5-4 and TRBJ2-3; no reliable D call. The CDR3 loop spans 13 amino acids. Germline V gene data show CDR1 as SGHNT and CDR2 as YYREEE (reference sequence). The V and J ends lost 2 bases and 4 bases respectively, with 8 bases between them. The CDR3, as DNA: TGTGCCAGCAGCTTCGGGCTTTCAGATACGCAGTATTTT. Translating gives CASSFGLSDTQYF.

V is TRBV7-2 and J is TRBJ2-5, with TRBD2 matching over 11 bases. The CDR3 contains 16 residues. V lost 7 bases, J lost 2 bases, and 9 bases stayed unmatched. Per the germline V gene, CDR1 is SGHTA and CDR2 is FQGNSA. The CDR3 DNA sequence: TGTGCCAGCACCCGATGGACTAGCGGGCATCAAGAGACCCAGTACTTC. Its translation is CASTRWTSGHQETQYF.

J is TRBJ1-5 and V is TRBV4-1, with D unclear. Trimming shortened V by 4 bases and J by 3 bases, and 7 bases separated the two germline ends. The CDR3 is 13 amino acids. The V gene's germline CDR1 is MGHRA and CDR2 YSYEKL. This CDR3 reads CASSPVVNQPQHF. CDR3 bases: TGCGCCAGCAGCCCCGTGGTCAATCAGCCCCAGCATTTT.

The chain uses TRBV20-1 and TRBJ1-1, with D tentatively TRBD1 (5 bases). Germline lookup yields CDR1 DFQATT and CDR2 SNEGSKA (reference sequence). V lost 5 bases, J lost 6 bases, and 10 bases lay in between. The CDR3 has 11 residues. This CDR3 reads CSALGEAEAFF. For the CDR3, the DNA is TGCAGTGCTCTAGGGGAGGCTGAAGCTTTCTTT.